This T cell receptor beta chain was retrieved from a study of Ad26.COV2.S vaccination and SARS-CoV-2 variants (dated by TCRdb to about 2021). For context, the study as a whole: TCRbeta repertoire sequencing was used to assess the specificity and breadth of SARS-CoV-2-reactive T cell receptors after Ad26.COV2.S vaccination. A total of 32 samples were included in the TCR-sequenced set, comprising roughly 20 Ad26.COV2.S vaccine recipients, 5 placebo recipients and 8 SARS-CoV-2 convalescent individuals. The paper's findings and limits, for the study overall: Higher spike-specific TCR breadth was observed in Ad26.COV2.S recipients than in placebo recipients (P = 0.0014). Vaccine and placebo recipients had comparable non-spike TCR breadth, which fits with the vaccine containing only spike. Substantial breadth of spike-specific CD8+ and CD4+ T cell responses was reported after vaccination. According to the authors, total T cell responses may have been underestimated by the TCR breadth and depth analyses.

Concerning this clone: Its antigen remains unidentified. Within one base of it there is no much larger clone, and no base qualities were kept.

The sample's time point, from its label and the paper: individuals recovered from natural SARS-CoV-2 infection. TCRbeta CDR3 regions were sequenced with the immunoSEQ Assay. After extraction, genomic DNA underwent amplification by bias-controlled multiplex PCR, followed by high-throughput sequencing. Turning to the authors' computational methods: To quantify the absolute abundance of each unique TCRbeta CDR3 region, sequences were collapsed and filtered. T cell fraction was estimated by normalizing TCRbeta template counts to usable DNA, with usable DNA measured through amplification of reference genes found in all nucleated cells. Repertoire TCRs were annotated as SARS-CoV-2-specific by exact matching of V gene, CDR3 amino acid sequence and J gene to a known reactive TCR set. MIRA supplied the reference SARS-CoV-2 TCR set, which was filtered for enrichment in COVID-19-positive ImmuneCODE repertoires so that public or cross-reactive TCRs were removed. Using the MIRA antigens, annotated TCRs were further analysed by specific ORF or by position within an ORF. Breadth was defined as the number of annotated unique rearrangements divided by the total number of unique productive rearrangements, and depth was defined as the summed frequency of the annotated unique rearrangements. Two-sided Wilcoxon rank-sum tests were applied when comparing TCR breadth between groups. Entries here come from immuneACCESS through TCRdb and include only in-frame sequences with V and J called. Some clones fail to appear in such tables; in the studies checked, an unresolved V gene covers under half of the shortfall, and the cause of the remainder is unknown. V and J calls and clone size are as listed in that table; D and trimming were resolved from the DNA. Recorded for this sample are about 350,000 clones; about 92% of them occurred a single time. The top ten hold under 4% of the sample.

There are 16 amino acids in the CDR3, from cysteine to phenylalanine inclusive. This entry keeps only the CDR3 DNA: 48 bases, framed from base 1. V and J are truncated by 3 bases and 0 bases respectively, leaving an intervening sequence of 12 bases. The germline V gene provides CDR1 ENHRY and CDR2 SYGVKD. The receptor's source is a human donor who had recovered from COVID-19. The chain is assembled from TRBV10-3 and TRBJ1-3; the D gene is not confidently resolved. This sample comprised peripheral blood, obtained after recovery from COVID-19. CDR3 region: CAISEYFDGSGNTIYF. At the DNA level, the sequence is TGTGCCATCAGTGAATACTTTGACGGCTCTGGAAACACCATATATTTT.